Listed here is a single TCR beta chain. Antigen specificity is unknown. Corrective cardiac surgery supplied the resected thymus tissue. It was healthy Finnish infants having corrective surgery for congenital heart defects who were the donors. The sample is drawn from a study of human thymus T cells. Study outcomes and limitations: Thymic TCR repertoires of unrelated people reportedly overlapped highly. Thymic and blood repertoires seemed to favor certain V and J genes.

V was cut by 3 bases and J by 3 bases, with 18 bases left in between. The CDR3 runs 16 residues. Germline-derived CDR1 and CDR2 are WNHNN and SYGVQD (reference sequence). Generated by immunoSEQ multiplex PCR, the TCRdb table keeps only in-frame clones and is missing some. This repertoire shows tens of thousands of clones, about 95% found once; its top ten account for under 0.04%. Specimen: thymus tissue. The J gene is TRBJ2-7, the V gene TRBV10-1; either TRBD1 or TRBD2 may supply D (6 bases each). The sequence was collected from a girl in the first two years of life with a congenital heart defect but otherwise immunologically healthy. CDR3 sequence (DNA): TGCGCCAGCAGTGAAGGCGAAGGGGGAGGCCTCTACGAGCAGTACTTC. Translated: CASSEGEGGGLYEQYF.